Listed below are T cell receptor beta chains from one sample, sequenced in a study of PD-L1 blockade in urothelial cancer. The repertoire was sequenced with immunoSEQ multiplex PCR; TCRdb's copy has only in-frame clones and lacks some. The sample holds roughly 30,000 clones; about 88% are singletons and the top ten take 1.5% to 2%. The input for sequencing was PBMCs, taken around atezolizumab (anti-PD-L1) treatment. These receptors were taken from a man aged 50 to 59 with urothelial cancer. CDR3s include the opening cysteine and the closing phenylalanine or tryptophan. D genes are given only for firm matches. Part of the rows lack a size; the others show once, few, many or a class for expanded clones.

length: 16; V: TRBV9; D: TRBD2; size: .; J: TRBJ2-5; CDR3: CASSLGLAGGGETQYF; DNA: TGTGCCAGCAGCTTAGGACTAGCGGGAGGAGGGGAGACCCAGTACTTC
length: 19; V: TRBV5-1; D: .; size: .; J: TRBJ2-1; CDR3: CASSRGTGKAGGFYNEQFF; DNA: TGCGCCAGCAGCAGAGGGACAGGGAAAGCGGGGGGTTTCTACAATGAGCAGTTCTTC
length: 13; V: TRBV5-4; D: .; size: .; J: TRBJ2-7; CDR3: CASSLQVNYEQYF; DNA: TGTGCCAGCAGCTTGCAGGTGAACTACGAGCAGTACTTC
length: 16; V: TRBV4-1; D: .; size: .; J: TRBJ2-6; CDR3: CASSQDHRAGANVLTF; DNA: TGCGCCAGCAGCCAAGATCACAGGGCTGGGGCCAACGTCCTGACTTTC
length: 15; V: TRBV9; D: TRBD1; size: .; J: TRBJ2-1; CDR3: CASSVEGAGHNEQFF; DNA: TGTGCCAGCAGCGTAGAGGGGGCTGGTCACAATGAGCAGTTCTTC
length: 15; V: TRBV7-7; D: TRBD2; size: .; J: TRBJ2-5; CDR3: CASGLGLAGGQTQYF; DNA: TGTGCCAGCGGTCTTGGCCTAGCGGGAGGTCAGACCCAGTACTTC
length: 13; V: TRBV9; D: .; size: .; J: TRBJ1-2; CDR3: CASSAPGRAGYTF; DNA: TGTGCCAGCAGCGCACCTGGGCGGGCTGGCTACACCTTC
length: 13; V: TRBV2; D: .; size: once; J: TRBJ2-5; CDR3: CASSVDTTETQYF; DNA: TGTGCCAGCAGTGTTGACACCACGGAGACCCAGTACTTC
length: 15; V: TRBV7-3; D: TRBD1; size: .; J: TRBJ1-1; CDR3: CASSPLTGVNTEAFF; DNA: TGTGCCAGCAGCCCACTCACAGGGGTGAACACTGAAGCTTTCTTT
length: 15; V: TRBV5-4; D: .; size: .; J: TRBJ2-3; CDR3: CASSLRGGGRDTQYF; DNA: TGTGCCAGCAGCTTGAGAGGGGGGGGCAGGGATACGCAGTATTTT
length: 15; V: TRBV28; D: TRBD1; size: .; J: TRBJ2-5; CDR3: CASSALWDSKETQYF; DNA: TGTGCCAGCAGCGCCCTCTGGGACAGCAAAGAGACCCAGTACTTC
length: 14; V: TRBV2; D: TRBD1; size: .; J: TRBJ2-7; CDR3: CASSARGQVYEQYF; DNA: TGTGCCAGCAGTGCTCGAGGACAGGTCTACGAGCAGTACTTC
length: 11; V: TRBV19; D: .; size: .; J: TRBJ2-3; CDR3: CASSTRDTQYF; DNA: TGTGCCAGTAGTACTAGAGATACGCAGTATTTT
length: 17; V: TRBV4-3; D: TRBD2; size: .; J: TRBJ2-2; CDR3: CASSRLAGGPSTGELFF; DNA: TGCGCCAGCTCCCGACTAGCGGGAGGGCCTAGCACCGGGGAGCTGTTTTTT
length: 14; V: TRBV5-1; D: TRBD2; size: .; J: TRBJ2-7; CDR3: CASRPRTSSYEQYF; DNA: TGCGCCAGCAGGCCCAGGACTAGCTCCTACGAGCAGTACTTC
length: 13; V: TRBV12-5; D: .; size: .; J: TRBJ1-2; CDR3: CASGLLGAAGYTF; DNA: TGTGCTAGTGGTTTGTTGGGGGCCGCTGGCTACACCTTC
length: 15; V: TRBV7-9; D: .; size: .; J: TRBJ1-1; CDR3: CASNRVAGLNTEAFF; DNA: TGTGCCAGCAACCGCGTAGCAGGGCTCAACACTGAAGCTTTCTTT
length: 19; V: TRBV7-8; D: TRBD1; size: .; J: TRBJ1-4; CDR3: CASSLGVLGQGGTNEKLFF; DNA: TGTGCCAGCAGCTTAGGTGTTTTGGGACAGGGGGGGACTAATGAAAAACTGTTTTTT
length: 13; V: TRBV2; D: .; size: once; J: TRBJ2-5; CDR3: CASTQRLQETQYF; DNA: TGTGCCAGCACCCAGCGTCTCCAAGAGACCCAGTACTTC
length: 15; V: TRBV6-1; D: TRBD1; size: .; J: TRBJ2-7; CDR3: CASSEAWDRAYEQYF; DNA: TGTGCCAGCAGTGAAGCTTGGGACAGGGCCTACGAGCAGTACTTC
length: 14; V: TRBV27; D: .; size: .; J: TRBJ2-5; CDR3: CASTPIGGQETQYF; DNA: TGTGCCAGCACCCCAATCGGGGGCCAAGAGACCCAGTACTTC
length: 15; V: TRBV7-8; D: .; size: .; J: TRBJ1-1; CDR3: CASSLGSALNTEAFF; DNA: TGTGCCAGCAGCTTAGGGTCAGCGTTGAACACTGAAGCTTTCTTT
length: 15; V: TRBV30; D: .; size: few; J: TRBJ1-2; CDR3: CAWTHMTGPNYGYTF; DNA: TGTGCCTGGACCCATATGACAGGACCTAACTATGGCTACACCTTC
length: 13; V: TRBV10-2; D: .; size: .; J: TRBJ2-4; CDR3: CASSGGGGNIQYF; DNA: TGCGCCAGCAGTGGGGGAGGGGGAAACATTCAGTACTTC
length: 16; V: TRBV5-6; D: TRBD1; size: .; J: TRBJ1-4; CDR3: CASSLGGGQGKEKLFF; DNA: TGTGCCAGCAGCTTGGGGGGCGGACAGGGAAAGGAAAAACTGTTTTTT
length: 12; V: TRBV6-5; D: .; size: .; J: TRBJ1-1; CDR3: CASSDSWTEAFF; DNA: TGTGCCAGCAGTGACAGTTGGACTGAAGCTTTCTTT
length: 13; V: TRBV2; D: .; size: .; J: TRBJ1-1; CDR3: CASRTGLSTEAFF; DNA: TGTGCCAGCAGAACAGGGCTGAGCACTGAAGCTTTCTTT
length: 12; V: TRBV28; D: .; size: .; J: TRBJ2-3; CDR3: CASSPESGTQYF; DNA: TGTGCCAGCAGCCCCGAGTCAGGTACGCAGTATTTT
length: 13; V: TRBV6-5; D: TRBD1; size: few; J: TRBJ1-5; CDR3: CASRGQGDQPQHF; DNA: TGTGCCAGCAGAGGACAGGGGGATCAGCCCCAGCATTTT
length: 13; V: TRBV7-3; D: .; size: .; J: TRBJ2-7; CDR3: CASSLRDGRDTHF; DNA: TGTGCCAGCAGCCTAAGAGACGGTCGGGACACCCACTTC
length: 15; V: TRBV10-3; D: TRBD1; size: .; J: TRBJ1-1; CDR3: CAISELGQGATEAFF; DNA: TGTGCCATCAGTGAACTAGGACAGGGGGCTACTGAAGCTTTCTTT
length: 11; V: TRBV7-2; D: TRBD2; size: .; J: TRBJ2-5; CDR3: CASSESGREYF; DNA: TGTGCCAGCAGCGAAAGCGGGAGGGAGTACTTC
length: 15; V: TRBV5-1; D: TRBD2; size: .; J: TRBJ2-5; CDR3: CASSSRDSAGETQYF; DNA: TGCGCCAGCAGCTCCCGGGACTCAGCGGGGGAGACCCAGTACTTC